A selection of T cell receptor beta chains follows, all from one sample in a study of CD8+CD57+ T cells in acquired aplastic anemia. TCRdb fed the reads into MiXCR, producing one record per CDR3 protein. Here the sample spans about 98,000 distinct CDR3 sequences, about 63% being singletons. The sequenced material came from sorted CD4+, CD8+, or CD8+CD57+ T cells (not recorded which) from PBMCs. The receptors here all came from a human donor with aplastic anemia. CDR3s include the opening cysteine and the closing phenylalanine or tryptophan. Each record gives: D gene, J gene, clone size, V gene, CDR3 protein, CDR3 DNA. The D gene is left open where the match is weak. Rows give clone size only sometimes, using once, few, many, or a class for an expanded clone.

>.|TRBJ2-5|.|TRBV27
CASSLFWGQETQYF
TGTGCCAGCAGTTTGTTCTGGGGGCAAGAGACCCAGTACTTC
>.|TRBJ1-2|.|TRBV2
CASSESRPPGGYTF
TGTGCCAGCAGTGAAAGTAGACCTCCTGGGGGCTACACCTTC
>.|TRBJ1-2|.|TRBV19
CASSRTGSGYTF
TGTGCCAGTAGTAGAACAGGGAGCGGCTACACCTTC
>.|TRBJ2-7|.|TRBV9
CASSVGGGTYEQYF
TGTGCCAGCAGCGTAGGTGGGGGGACCTACGAGCAGTACTTC
>.|TRBJ1-3|.|TRBV19
CASTRANTGNTIYF
TGTGCCAGTACCAGGGCCAATACCGGAAACACCATATATTTT
>TRBD1|TRBJ2-1|many|TRBV10-2
CASSESSGTGVWDEQFF
TGCGCCAGCAGTGAGTCTTCTGGGACAGGGGTCTGGGATGAGCAGTTCTTC
>.|TRBJ2-3|.|TRBV7-2
CASSILTDTQYF
TGTGCCAGCAGCATACTCACAGATACGCAGTATTTT
>TRBD1|TRBJ2-5|.|TRBV20-1
CSARRLDRGETQYF
TGCAGTGCTAGACGCCTAGACAGGGGCGAGACCCAGTACTTC
>.|TRBJ2-7|.|TRBV2
CASTRGHEQYF
TGTGCCAGCACTCGGGGTCACGAGCAGTACTTC
>TRBD1|TRBJ1-2|once|TRBV2
CASRGTGHYGYTF
TGTGCCAGCAGGGGGACAGGGCACTATGGCTACACCTTC
>.|TRBJ2-7|.|TRBV10-2
CASSELRSSYEQYF
TGCGCCAGCAGTGAGCTTAGGAGCTCCTACGAGCAGTACTTC
>.|TRBJ2-5|.|TRBV2
CASGGSGETQYF
TGTGCCAGCGGCGGGTCCGGAGAGACCCAGTACTTC
>.|TRBJ2-7|.|TRBV7-9
CASGGAWEQYF
TGTGCCAGCGGGGGGGCGTGGGAGCAGTACTTC
>.|TRBJ1-2|few|TRBV5-4
CASSLAGHQNYGYTF
TGTGCCAGCAGCCTAGCGGGGCACCAGAACTATGGCTACACCTTC
>.|TRBJ1-1|.|TRBV7-3
CASSPVDTEAFF
TGTGCCAGCAGTCCCGTGGACACTGAAGCTTTCTTT
>TRBD1|TRBJ2-7|.|TRBV2
CASSEAWTGYEQYF
TGTGCCAGCAGTGAAGCTTGGACAGGCTACGAGCAGTACTTC
>.|TRBJ2-7|few|TRBV10-3
CAISPGGRSYEQYF
TGTGCCATCAGTCCCGGGGGACGCTCCTACGAGCAGTACTTC
>.|TRBJ2-1|.|TRBV11-3
CASSSGPNNEQFF
TGTGCCAGCAGCTCCGGGCCGAACAATGAGCAGTTCTTC
>.|TRBJ1-5|.|TRBV20-1
CSAAVGVNQPQHF
TGCAGTGCCGCGGTAGGGGTCAATCAGCCCCAGCATTTT
>TRBD1|TRBJ1-1|.|TRBV10-3
CAISESVGQGSTEAFF
TGTGCCATCAGTGAGTCGGTGGGACAGGGTAGCACTGAAGCTTTCTTT
>.|TRBJ1-6|.|TRBV10-1
CASSEGSPLHF
TGCGCCAGCAGCGAGGGTTCACCCCTCCACTTT
>.|TRBJ2-1|.|TRBV7-2
CASSTVTGVQFF
TGTGCCAGCAGCACTGTGACGGGTGTGCAGTTCTTC
>.|TRBJ2-3|.|TRBV7-9
CASSSGTITDTQYF
TGTGCCAGCAGCTCCGGGACCATCACAGATACGCAGTATTTT
>.|TRBJ1-1|.|TRBV15
CATSKMGGNTEAFF
TGTGCCACCAGCAAAATGGGGGGGAACACTGAAGCTTTCTTT
>.|TRBJ1-5|once|TRBV10-2
CASSQEGHQPNQPQHF
TGCGCCAGCAGTCAGGAGGGTCATCAGCCCAATCAGCCCCAGCATTTT
>.|TRBJ2-1|.|TRBV15
CATSSRDVDNEQFF
TGTGCCACCAGCAGTCGGGACGTGGACAATGAGCAGTTCTTC
>.|TRBJ1-2|.|TRBV20-1
CSARGTPHGYTF
TGCAGTGCTAGGGGGACACCCCACGGCTACACCTTC
>TRBD2|TRBJ2-7|few|TRBV20-1
CSAPSTSSYEQYF
TGCAGTGCTCCATCGACTAGCAGCTACGAGCAGTACTTC
>TRBD1|TRBJ2-7|.|TRBV6-5
CASSYSGQDYEQYF
TGTGCCAGCAGTTACTCTGGACAGGATTACGAGCAGTACTTC
>.|TRBJ1-2|once|TRBV19
CASSTPMTGNYGYTF
TGTGCCAGTAGTACCCCAATGACAGGAAACTATGGCTACACCTTC
>.|TRBJ2-1|.|TRBV15
CATSRGNGRGFF
TGTGCCACCAGCAGAGGCAACGGGAGAGGATTCTTC
>.|TRBJ2-5|.|TRBV29-1
CSVSGARETQYF
TGCAGCGTTTCTGGGGCAAGAGAGACCCAGTACTTC
>.|TRBJ1-5|.|TRBV24-1
CATSEAEQPQHF
TGTGCCACCAGTGAAGCGGAGCAGCCCCAGCATTTT
>.|TRBJ2-7|.|TRBV5-6
CASSWGGSYEQYF
TGTGCCAGCAGTTGGGGTGGGTCTTACGAGCAGTACTTC
>TRBD2|TRBJ2-5|.|TRBV7-8
CASSFELGLAAQYF
TGTGCCAGCAGCTTCGAGTTAGGACTAGCCGCCCAGTACTTC
>.|TRBJ2-5|.|TRBV7-2
CASAWGQQETQYF
TGTGCCAGCGCCTGGGGACAACAAGAGACCCAGTACTTC
>TRBD2|TRBJ2-3|.|TRBV11-2
CASSLFAGDTDTQYF
TGTGCCAGCAGCTTATTCGCGGGAGACACAGATACGCAGTATTTT
>.|TRBJ1-2|many|TRBV7-9
CASSSPEGRNGYTF
TGTGCCAGCAGCTCTCCCGAGGGGAGGAATGGCTACACCTTC
>TRBD1|TRBJ2-7|.|TRBV5-1
CASSLGQGTSSYEQYF
TGCGCCAGCAGCTTGGGACAGGGGACAAGCTCCTACGAGCAGTACTTC
>TRBD1|TRBJ2-7|.|TRBV24-1
CATSGLPGQEPYEQYF
TGTGCCACCAGTGGCCTACCGGGACAGGAGCCCTACGAGCAGTACTTC